This record concerns one T cell receptor beta chain sequence. Source study methods: Using reference gene primer amplification, nucleated cell counts were estimated. The repertoire was sequenced with immunoSEQ multiplex PCR; TCRdb's copy has only in-frame clones and lacks some. That table supplies the V and J calls and clone size; D and trimming were determined from the DNA. This repertoire shows 150,000 to 200,000 clones, about 88% found once; its top ten account for over 0.85%. This sample stems from a study of blood T cell repertoires in COVID-19. Background on the study: Sites in the United States, Italy and Spain provided acute and convalescent COVID-19 samples. T cells, B-cell-depleted T cells, or PBMCs supplied cDNA or gDNA.

CDR3 size: 16 residues. Per the germline V gene, CDR1 is SGHDN and CDR2 is FVKESK. V gave up 0 bases and J gave up 9 bases, with 15 bases separating them. Sequencing input: peripheral blood. This TCR derives from a young man with acute or convalescent COVID-19. The chain carries TRBV14 and TRBJ1-6; the D gene is possibly TRBD1 (5 bases). This CDR3 is CASSQDSRGVGSPLHF. CDR3 in DNA: TGTGCCAGCAGCCAAGATAGCCGGGGGGTAGGTTCACCCCTCCACTTT. Using reference TRBV14 and TRBJ1-6 for the parts outside the CDR3, the full variable domain is EAGVTQFPSHSVIEKGQTVTLRCDPISGHDNLYWYRRVMGKEIKFLLHFVKESKQDESGMPNNRFLAERTGGTYSTLKVQPAELEDSGVYFCASSQDSRGVGSPLHFGNGTRLTVT.